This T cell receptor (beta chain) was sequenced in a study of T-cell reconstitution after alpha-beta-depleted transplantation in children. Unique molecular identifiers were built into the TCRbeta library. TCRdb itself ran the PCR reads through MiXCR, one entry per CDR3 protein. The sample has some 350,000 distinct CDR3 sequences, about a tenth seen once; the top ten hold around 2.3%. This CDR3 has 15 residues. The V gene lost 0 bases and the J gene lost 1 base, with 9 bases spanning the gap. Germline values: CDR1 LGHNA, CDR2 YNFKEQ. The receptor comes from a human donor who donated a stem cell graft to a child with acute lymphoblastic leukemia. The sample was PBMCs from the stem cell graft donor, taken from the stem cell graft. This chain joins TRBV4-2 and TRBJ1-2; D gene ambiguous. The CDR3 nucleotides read TGTGCCAGCAGCCAAGATCAAACAGATAACTATGGCTACACCTTC. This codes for CASSQDQTDNYGYTF.